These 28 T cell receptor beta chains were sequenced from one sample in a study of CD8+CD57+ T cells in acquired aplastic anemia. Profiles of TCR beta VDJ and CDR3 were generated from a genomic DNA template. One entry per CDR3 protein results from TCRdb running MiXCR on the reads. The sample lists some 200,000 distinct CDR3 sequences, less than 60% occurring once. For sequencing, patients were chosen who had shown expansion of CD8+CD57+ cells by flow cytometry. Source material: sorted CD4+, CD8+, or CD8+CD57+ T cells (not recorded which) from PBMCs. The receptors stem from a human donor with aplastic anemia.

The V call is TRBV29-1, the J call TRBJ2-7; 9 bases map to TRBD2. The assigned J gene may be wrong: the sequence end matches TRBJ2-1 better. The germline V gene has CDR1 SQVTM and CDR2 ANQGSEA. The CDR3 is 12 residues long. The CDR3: CSVGLATNEQFF. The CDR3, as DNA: TGCAGCGTCGGACTAGCGACCAATGAGCAGTTCTTC.

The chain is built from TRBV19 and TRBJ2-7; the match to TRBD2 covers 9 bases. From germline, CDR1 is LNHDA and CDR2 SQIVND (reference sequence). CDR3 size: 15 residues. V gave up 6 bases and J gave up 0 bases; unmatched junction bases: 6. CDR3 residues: CASRTGLAGSYEQYF. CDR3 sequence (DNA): TGTGCCAGTAGAACGGGACTAGCTGGCTCCTACGAGCAGTACTTC.

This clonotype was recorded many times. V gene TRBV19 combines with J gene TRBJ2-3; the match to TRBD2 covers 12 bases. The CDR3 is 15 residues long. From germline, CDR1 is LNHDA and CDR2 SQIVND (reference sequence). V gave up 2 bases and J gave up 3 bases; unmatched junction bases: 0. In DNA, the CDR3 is TGTGCCAGTAGTATACTAGCGGGGGGGACAGATACGCAGTATTTT. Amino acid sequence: CASSILAGGTDTQYF.

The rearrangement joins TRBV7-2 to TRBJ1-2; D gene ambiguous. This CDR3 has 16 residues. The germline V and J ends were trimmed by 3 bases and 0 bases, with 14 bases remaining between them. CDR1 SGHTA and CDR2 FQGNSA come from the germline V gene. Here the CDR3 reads CASSLKFGEANYGYTF. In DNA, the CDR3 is TGTGCCAGCAGCTTGAAGTTCGGGGAAGCTAACTATGGCTACACCTTC.

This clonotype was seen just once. CDR3 sequence: CASSQEWKQVGPGDEQFF. The CDR3 DNA is TGCGCCAGCAGCCAAGAATGGAAACAGGTGGGGCCAGGTGATGAGCAGTTCTTC. This chain links TRBV5-1 with TRBJ2-1; D may be TRBD1 (5 bases). V shed 4 bases and J shed 8 bases, with 28 bases lying between them. Germline V gene data show CDR1 as SGHRS and CDR2 as YFSETQ. The CDR3 is 18 residues long. The full variable domain, with the rest looked up from reference TRBV5-1 and TRBJ2-1, is KAGVTQTPRYLIKTRGQQVTLSCSPISGHRSVSWYQQTPGQGLQFLFEYFSETQRNKGNFPGRFSGRQFSNSRSEMNVSTLELGDSALYLCASSQEWKQVGPGDEQFFGPGTRLTVL.

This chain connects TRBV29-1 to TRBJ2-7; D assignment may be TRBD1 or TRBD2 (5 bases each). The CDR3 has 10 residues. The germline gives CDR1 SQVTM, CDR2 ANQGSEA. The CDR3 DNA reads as TGCAGTTTCCCCGGGGCGGATAGGTACTTC. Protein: CSFPGADRYF.

CDR3 sequence (DNA): TGTGCCAGCAAGGGGGGGGGCGAGGTCCTGAACTATGGCTACACCTTC. Translated: CASKGGGEVLNYGYTF. The rearrangement links TRBV28 to TRBJ1-2, with D possibly TRBD1 on 6 matching bases. V dropped 7 bases and J dropped 2 bases, with 20 bases sitting between them. The V gene's germline CDR1 is MDHEN and CDR2 SYDVKM. The length of the CDR3 is 16 residues.

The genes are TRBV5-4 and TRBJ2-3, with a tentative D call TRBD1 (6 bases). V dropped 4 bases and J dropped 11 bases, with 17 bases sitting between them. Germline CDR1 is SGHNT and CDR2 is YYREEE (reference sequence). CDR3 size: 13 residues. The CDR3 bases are TGTGCCAGCAGCCCTGGGACAAACAATGAGCAGTATTTT. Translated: CASSPGTNNEQYF.

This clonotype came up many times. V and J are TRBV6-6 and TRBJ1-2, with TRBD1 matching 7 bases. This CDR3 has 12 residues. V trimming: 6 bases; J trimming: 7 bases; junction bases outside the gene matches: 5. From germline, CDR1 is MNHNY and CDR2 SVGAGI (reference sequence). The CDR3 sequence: CASRPQGSGYTF. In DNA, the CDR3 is TGTGCCAGCAGACCACAGGGGTCTGGCTACACCTTC.

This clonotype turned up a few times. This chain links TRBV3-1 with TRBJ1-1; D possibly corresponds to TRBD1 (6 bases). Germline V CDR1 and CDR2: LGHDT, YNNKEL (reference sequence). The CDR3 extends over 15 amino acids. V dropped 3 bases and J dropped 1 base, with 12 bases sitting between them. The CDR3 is CASSQFPGQNTEAFF. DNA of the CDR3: TGTGCCAGCAGCCAGTTCCCGGGACAGAACACTGAAGCTTTCTTT.

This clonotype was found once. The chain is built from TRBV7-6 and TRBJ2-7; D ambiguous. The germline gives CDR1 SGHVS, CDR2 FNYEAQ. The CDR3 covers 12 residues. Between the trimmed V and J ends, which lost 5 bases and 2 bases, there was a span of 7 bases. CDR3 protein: CASSPLTYEQYF. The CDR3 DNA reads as TGTGCCAGCAGCCCCCTTACCTACGAGCAGTACTTC.

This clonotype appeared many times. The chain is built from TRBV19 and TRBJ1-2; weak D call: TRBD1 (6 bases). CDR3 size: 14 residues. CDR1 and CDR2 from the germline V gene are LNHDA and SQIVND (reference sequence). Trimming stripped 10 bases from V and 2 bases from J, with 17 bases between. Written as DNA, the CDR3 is TGTGCCATCGCCCCAGGGGTCTCCAACTATGGCTACACCTTC. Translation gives CAIAPGVSNYGYTF. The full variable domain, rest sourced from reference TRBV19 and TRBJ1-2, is DGGITQSPKYLFRKEGQNVTLSCEQNLNHDAMYWYRQDPGQGLRLIYYSQIVNDFQKGDIAEGYSVSREKKESFPLTVTSAQKNPTAFYLCAIAPGVSNYGYTFGSGTRLTVV.

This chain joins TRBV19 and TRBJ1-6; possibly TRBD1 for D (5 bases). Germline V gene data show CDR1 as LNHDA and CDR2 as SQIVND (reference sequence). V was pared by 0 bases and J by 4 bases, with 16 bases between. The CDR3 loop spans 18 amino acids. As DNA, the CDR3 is TGTGCCAGTAGTATAGATCCGGGGGTCCTATGGTATAATTCACCCCTCCACTTT. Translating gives CASSIDPGVLWYNSPLHF.

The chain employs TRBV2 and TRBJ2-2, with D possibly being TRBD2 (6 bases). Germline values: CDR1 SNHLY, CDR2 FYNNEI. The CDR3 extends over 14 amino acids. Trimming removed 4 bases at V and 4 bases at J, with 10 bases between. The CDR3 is CASSATRGTGELFF. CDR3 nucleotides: TGTGCCAGCAGTGCGACTAGAGGCACCGGGGAGCTGTTTTTT. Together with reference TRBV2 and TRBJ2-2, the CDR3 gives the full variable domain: EPEVTQTPSHQVTQMGQEVILRCVPISNHLYFYWYRQILGQKVEFLVSFYNNEISEKSEIFDDQFSVERPDGSNFTLKIRSTKLEDSAMYFCASSATRGTGELFFGEGSRLTVL.

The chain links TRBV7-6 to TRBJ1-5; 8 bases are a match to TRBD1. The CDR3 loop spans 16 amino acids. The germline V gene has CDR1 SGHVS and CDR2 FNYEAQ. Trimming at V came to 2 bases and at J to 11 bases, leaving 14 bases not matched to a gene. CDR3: CASSLRLGDRQETQHF. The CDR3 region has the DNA TGTGCCAGCAGCTTACGTCTTGGGGACAGGCAAGAGACCCAGCATTTT.

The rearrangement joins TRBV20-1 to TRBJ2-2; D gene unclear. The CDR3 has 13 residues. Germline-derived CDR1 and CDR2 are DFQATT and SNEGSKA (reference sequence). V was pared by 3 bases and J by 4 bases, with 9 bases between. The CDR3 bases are TGCAGTGCTAGGAACGGAGTCACCGGGGAGCTGTTTTTT. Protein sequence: CSARNGVTGELFF.

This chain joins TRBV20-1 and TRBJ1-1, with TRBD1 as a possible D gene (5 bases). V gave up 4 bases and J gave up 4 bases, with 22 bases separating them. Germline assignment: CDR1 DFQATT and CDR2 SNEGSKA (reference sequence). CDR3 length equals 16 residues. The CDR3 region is CSANPMAGGRITEAFF. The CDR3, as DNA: TGCAGTGCTAATCCTATGGCGGGGGGTAGGATCACTGAAGCTTTCTTT.

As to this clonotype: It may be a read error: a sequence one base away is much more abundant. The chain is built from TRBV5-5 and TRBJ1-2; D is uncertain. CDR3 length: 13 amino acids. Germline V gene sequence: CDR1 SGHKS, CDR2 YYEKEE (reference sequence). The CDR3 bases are TGTGCCAGCAGCTTCGGGAGAAACTATGGCCACACCTTC. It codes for CASSFGRNYGHTF.

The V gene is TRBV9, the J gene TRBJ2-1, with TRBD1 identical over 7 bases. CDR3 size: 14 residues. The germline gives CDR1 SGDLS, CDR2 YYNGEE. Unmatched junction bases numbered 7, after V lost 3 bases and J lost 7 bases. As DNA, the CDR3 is TGTGCCAGCAGCGGTGACAGGGTTTGGAATGAGCAGTTCTTC. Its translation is CASSGDRVWNEQFF.

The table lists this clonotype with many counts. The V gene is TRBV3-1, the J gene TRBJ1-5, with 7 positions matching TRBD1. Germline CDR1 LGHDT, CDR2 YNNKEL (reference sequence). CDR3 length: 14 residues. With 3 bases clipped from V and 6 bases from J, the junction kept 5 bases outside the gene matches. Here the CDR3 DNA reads TGTGCCAGCAGCCAGACAGGGTTTGCTCAGCCCCAGCATTTT. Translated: CASSQTGFAQPQHF.

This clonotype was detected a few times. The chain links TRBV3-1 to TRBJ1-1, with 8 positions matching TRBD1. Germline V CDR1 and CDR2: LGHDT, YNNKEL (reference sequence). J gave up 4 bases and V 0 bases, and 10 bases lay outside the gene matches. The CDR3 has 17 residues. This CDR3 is CASSQDAGRGHGTEAFF. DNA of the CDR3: TGTGCCAGCAGCCAAGATGCGGGCAGGGGGCACGGCACTGAAGCTTTCTTT.

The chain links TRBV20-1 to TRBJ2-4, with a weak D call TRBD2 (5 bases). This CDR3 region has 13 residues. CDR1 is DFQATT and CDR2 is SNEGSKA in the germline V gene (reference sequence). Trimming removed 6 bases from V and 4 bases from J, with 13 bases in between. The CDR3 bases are TGCAGTGCCCCCCGCCGGGAAAAAAACATTCAGTACTTC. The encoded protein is CSAPRREKNIQYF.

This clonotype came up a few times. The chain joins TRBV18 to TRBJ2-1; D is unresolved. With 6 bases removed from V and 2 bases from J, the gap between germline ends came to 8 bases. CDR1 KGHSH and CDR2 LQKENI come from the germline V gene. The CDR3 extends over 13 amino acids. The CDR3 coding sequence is TGTGCCAGCTCCCCCGAGACCTACAATGAGCAGTTCTTC. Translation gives CASSPETYNEQFF. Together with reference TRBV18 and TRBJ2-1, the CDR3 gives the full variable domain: NAGVMQNPRHLVRRRGQEARLRCSPMKGHSHVYWYRQLPEEGLKFMVYLQKENIIDESGMPKERFSAEFPKEGPSILRIQQVVRGDSAAYFCASSPETYNEQFFGPGTRLTVL.

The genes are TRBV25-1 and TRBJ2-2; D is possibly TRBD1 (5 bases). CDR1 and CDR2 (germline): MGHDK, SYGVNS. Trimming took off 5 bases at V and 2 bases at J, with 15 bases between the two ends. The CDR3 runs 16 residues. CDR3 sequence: CASSRRTYSNTGELFF. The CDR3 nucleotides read TGTGCCAGCAGTAGAAGGACATATTCTAACACCGGGGAGCTGTTTTTT. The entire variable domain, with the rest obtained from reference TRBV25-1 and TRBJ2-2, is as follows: EADIYQTPRYLVIGTGKKITLECSQTMGHDKMYWYQQDPGMELHLIHYSYGVNSTEKGDLSSESTVSRIRTEHFPLTLESARPSHTSQYLCASSRRTYSNTGELFFGEGSRLTVL.

The DNA of the CDR3 is TGTGCCAGCAGCTCCACGGACCGCGAAGAGACCCAGTACTTC. This translates into CASSSTDREETQYF. The V gene is TRBV7-2, the J gene TRBJ2-5; D is unresolved. With 4 bases removed from V and 3 bases from J, the gap between germline ends came to 12 bases. Germline V gene lookup returns CDR1 SGHTA and CDR2 FQGNSA. The length of the CDR3 is 14 residues.

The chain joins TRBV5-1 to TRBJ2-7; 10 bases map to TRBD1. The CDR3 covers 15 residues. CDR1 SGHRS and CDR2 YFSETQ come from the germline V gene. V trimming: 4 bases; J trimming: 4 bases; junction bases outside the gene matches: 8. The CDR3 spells CASSQYGTGEYEQYF. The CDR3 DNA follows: TGCGCCAGCAGCCAGTACGGGACAGGGGAATACGAGCAGTACTTC. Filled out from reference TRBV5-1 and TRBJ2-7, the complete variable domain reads KAGVTQTPRYLIKTRGQQVTLSCSPISGHRSVSWYQQTPGQGLQFLFEYFSETQRNKGNFPGRFSGRQFSNSRSEMNVSTLELGDSALYLCASSQYGTGEYEQYFGPGTRLTVT.

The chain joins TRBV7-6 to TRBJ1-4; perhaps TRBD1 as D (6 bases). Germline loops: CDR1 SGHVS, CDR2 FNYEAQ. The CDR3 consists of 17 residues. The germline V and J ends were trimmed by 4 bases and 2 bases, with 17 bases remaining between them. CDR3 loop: CASSSTLSGATNEKLFF. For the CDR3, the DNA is TGTGCCAGCAGCTCAACACTTTCAGGGGCGACTAATGAAAAACTGTTTTTT.

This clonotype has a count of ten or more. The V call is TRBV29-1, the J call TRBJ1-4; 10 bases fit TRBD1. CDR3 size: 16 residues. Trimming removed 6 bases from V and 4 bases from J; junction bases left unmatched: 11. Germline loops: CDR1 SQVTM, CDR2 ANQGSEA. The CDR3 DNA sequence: TGCAGCGTGGGACAGGGGCCGACTCTTGATAATGAAAAACTGTTTTTT. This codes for CSVGQGPTLDNEKLFF. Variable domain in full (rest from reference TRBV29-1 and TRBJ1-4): SAVISQKPSRDICQRGTSLTIQCQVDSQVTMMFWYRQQPGQSLTLIATANQGSEATYESGFVIDKFPISRPNLTFSTLTVSNMSPEDSSIYLCSVGQGPTLDNEKLFFGSGTQLSVL.